These T cell receptor beta chains were read from a single sample in a study of response to subunit inactivated influenza vaccine. TCRdb fed the RT-PCR reads into MiXCR, producing one record per CDR3 protein. The data show around 480,000 distinct CDR3 sequences, 16% seen once. Sequenced here: CD4+ T cells sorted from PBMCs, sampled about 23 months after vaccination. Receptors originate from a man aged 45-69 years who received an inactivated influenza vaccine. The CDR3 runs from the conserved cysteine through the conserved F or W. Fields, in order: J gene, D gene, clone size, V gene, CDR3 DNA, CDR3 protein. D genes are given only for firm matches. The size entry is marked missing in some rows and otherwise reads once, few, many or a size class.

TRBJ2-3 NA NA TRBV7-9 TGTGCCAGCAGCTTAGTCCGTGGGAGCACAGATACGCAGTATTTT CASSLVRGSTDTQYF
TRBJ2-1 NA NA TRBV28 TGTGCCAGCAGTCCCTGGACGGTGAGCGGAGAGAGGGTTAATGAGCAGTTCTTC CASSPWTVSGERVNEQFF
TRBJ2-3 NA many TRBV28 TGTGCCAGCGGTCGAGATACGCAGTATTTT CASGRDTQYF
TRBJ2-7 TRBD1 few TRBV5-1 TGCGCCAGCAGCTTGCTGGGACAGGGGAGCTCCTACGAGCAGTACTTC CASSLLGQGSSYEQYF
TRBJ1-5 TRBD1 NA TRBV28 TGTGCCAGCATTACCTGGGGGACAGGGGGGAGCAATCAGCCCCAGCATTTT CASITWGTGGSNQPQHF
TRBJ2-3 NA NA TRBV4-1 TGCGCCAGCAGAGAAAACCGGGACCCGCGCACAGATACGCAGTATTTT CASRENRDPRTDTQYF
TRBJ2-2 NA few TRBV5-1 TGCGCCAGCAGCCCTACGGTCGGGCGGACCGGGGAGCTGTTTTTT CASSPTVGRTGELFF
TRBJ2-3 TRBD1 few TRBV7-2 TGTGCCAGCAGCTCACAGGGGTCGGGGTCAGATACGCAGTATTTT CASSSQGSGSDTQYF
TRBJ2-6 NA few TRBV7-6 TGTGCCAGCAGCTTAGCGCTCCATTCGGCTGGGGCCAACGTCCTGACTTTC CASSLALHSAGANVLTF
TRBJ1-5 NA many TRBV12-3/TRBV12-4 TGTGCCAGCAGGGGTTTAAATCAGCCCCAGCATTTT CASRGLNQPQHF
TRBJ2-3 TRBD2 NA TRBV10-3 TGTGCCATCAGTGTGACTAGCGGGAGGAGAGGCACAGATACGCAGTATTTT CAISVTSGRRGTDTQYF
TRBJ1-2 NA few TRBV12-3/TRBV12-4 TGTGCCAGCAGTTATGCCTATGGCTACACCTTC CASSYAYGYTF
TRBJ2-7 NA few TRBV6-6 TGTGCCAGCAGTCCACTCGACCGGGGCGAGCAGTACTTC CASSPLDRGEQYF
TRBJ1-3 NA many TRBV20-1 TGCAGTGCTAGAGTAACACAGCTCTCTGGAAACACCATATATTTT CSARVTQLSGNTIYF
TRBJ2-5 NA few TRBV30 TGTGCCTGGAGTGAGGAGGGAGAGACCCAGTACTTC CAWSEEGETQYF
TRBJ2-3 NA many TRBV10-3 TGTGCCGCCACTCCGAGCACAGATACGCAGTATTTT CAATPSTDTQYF
TRBJ2-4 NA few TRBV5-6 TGTGCCAGCAGCTTAGAAGAAATAAAAAACATTCAGTACTTC CASSLEEIKNIQYF
TRBJ2-5 TRBD1 few TRBV29-1 TGCAGCGTTACTTACTTCGGACAGGGCCAAGGAGAGACCCAGTACTTC CSVTYFGQGQGETQYF
TRBJ2-2 NA NA TRBV15 TGTGCCACCTCCGGGCTGGGGACCGGGGAGCTGTTTTTT CATSGLGTGELFF
TRBJ2-1 TRBD1 few TRBV4-1 TGCGCCAGCAGCTCGCCCGGGACAGGGGGCAATGAGCAGTTCTTC CASSSPGTGGNEQFF
TRBJ1-4 TRBD1 few TRBV7-8 TGTGCCAGCAGCTTAGGTGGGGGACAGGGCTCAGGAAAACTGTTTTTT CASSLGGGQGSGKLFF
TRBJ1-5 NA few TRBV7-2 TGTGCCAGCAGCTTAGCACAGGGCAATCAGCCCCAGCATTTT CASSLAQGNQPQHF
TRBJ2-2 NA NA TRBV21-1 TGTGCCAGCAGCATTCGACAGGGGAACACCGGGGAGCTGTTTTTT CASSIRQGNTGELFF
TRBJ1-2 NA few TRBV12-3/TRBV12-4 TGTGCCAGCAGTTTAGGTTACGTTTGGGACTATGGCTACACCTTC CASSLGYVWDYGYTF
TRBJ2-2 NA NA TRBV6-2/TRBV6-3 TGTGCCAGCAAACCGGCCAAGTTCTCAACCGGGGAGCTGTTTTTT CASKPAKFSTGELFF
TRBJ2-2 TRBD2 few TRBV19 TGTGCCAGTAGTAAGACTAGCGTTACACCGGAGGAGCTGTTTTTT CASSKTSVTPEELFF
TRBJ2-3 NA few TRBV20-1 TGCAGTGCTACCACACTAGCTCCCTTCACAGATACGCAGTATTTT CSATTLAPFTDTQYF
TRBJ2-7 NA NA TRBV6-2/TRBV6-3 TGTGCCAGCAGTTACTCTACAGTTTTTTCCTACGAGCAGTACTTC CASSYSTVFSYEQYF
TRBJ2-3 NA NA TRBV7-2 TGTGCCAGCAGCTTAAGAGCGGGCCTTAGCACAGATACGCAGTATTTT CASSLRAGLSTDTQYF